The text below deals with one TCR beta chain. Assay used: immunoSEQ multiplex PCR; TCRdb lists only in-frame clones, some missing. The table lists about 110,000 clones, 65% to 85% of them singletons. The CDR3 runs 16 residues. The ends lost 4 bases at V and 4 bases at J; junction bases unmatched: 10. Germline loops: CDR1 SEHNR, CDR2 FQNEAQ (reference sequence). This entry comes from a study of T cell responses to AZD1222 COVID-19 vaccine. This specimen consisted of peripheral blood, obtained on day 0 of AZD1222 vaccination. The chain couples TRBV7-9 to TRBJ2-7; 10 bases align to TRBD2. The sequence derives from an adult in good health. CDR3 amino acids: CASSSRVTSGLYEQYF. CDR3 coding DNA: TGTGCCAGCAGCTCAAGGGTGACTAGCGGGTTGTACGAGCAGTACTTC.